The 5 T cell receptor beta chains given below trace back to one sample, sequenced in a study of shared clonotypes between healthy human individuals. Profiling relied on immunoSEQ multiplex PCR, and the TCRdb table lists in-frame clones only, not all of them. The sample includes 640,000 or so clones, about 78% of them seen just once. The source material was memory CD4+ T cells sorted from blood. Subset: CD45RA-negative fraction. All receptors come from a woman in her thirties in good health.

This chain uses TRBV28 with TRBJ2-7, with TRBD2 matching 9 bases. CDR3 size: 15 residues. J gave up 2 bases and V 5 bases, and 7 bases lay outside the gene matches. From germline, CDR1 is MDHEN and CDR2 SYDVKM. This CDR3 is CASSQAGGIPYEQYF. CDR3 DNA sequence: TGTGCCAGCAGTCAAGCGGGAGGTATACCCTACGAGCAGTACTTC. Full variable domain (remainder filled in from reference TRBV28 and TRBJ2-7): DVKVTQSSRYLVKRTGEKVFLECVQDMDHENMFWYRQDPGLGLRLIYFSYDVKMKEKGDIPEGYSVSREKKERFSLILESASTNQTSMYLCASSQAGGIPYEQYFGPGTRLTVT.

This chain uses TRBV5-1 with TRBJ1-3; D ambiguous. The CDR3 length is 15 residues. Germline-derived CDR1 and CDR2 are SGHRS and YFSETQ. Deletions cut 0 bases from V and 2 bases from J, with 9 bases between. The CDR3 DNA follows: TGCGCCAGCAGCTTGGAGGGCAGTACTGGAAACACCATATATTTT. Its protein is CASSLEGSTGNTIYF.

V usage is TRBV10-3 and J usage is TRBJ1-1; weak D call: TRBD1 (5 bases). Germline V lookup: CDR1 ENHRY, CDR2 SYGVKD. V was clipped by 11 bases and J by 1 base, with 14 bases between them. This CDR3 is built from 13 residues. CDR3 nucleotide sequence: TGTGCCGCGTCAACAGGAGCGAACACTGAAGCTTTCTTT. Translated: CAASTGANTEAFF.

This clone was counted only a few times. This sequence joins TRBV6-6 and TRBJ1-1; D might be TRBD1 (5 bases). Germline V gene data show CDR1 as MNHNY and CDR2 as SVGAGI (reference sequence). This CDR3 spans 12 amino acids. Trimming took off 6 bases at V and 4 bases at J, with 9 bases between the two ends. Written as DNA, the CDR3 is TGTGCCAGCAGGACAGAATTCACTGAAGCTTTCTTT. This translates into CASRTEFTEAFF.

The CDR3 DNA is TGTGCCAGCTCTCGAACGGGGAGCCCAGATACGCAGTATTTT. The encoded protein is CASSRTGSPDTQYF. The chain carries TRBV18 and TRBJ2-3, with D possibly being TRBD2 (5 bases). Germline CDR1 KGHSH, CDR2 LQKENI. CDR3 length: 14 residues. V was pared by 6 bases and J by 4 bases, with 14 bases between.